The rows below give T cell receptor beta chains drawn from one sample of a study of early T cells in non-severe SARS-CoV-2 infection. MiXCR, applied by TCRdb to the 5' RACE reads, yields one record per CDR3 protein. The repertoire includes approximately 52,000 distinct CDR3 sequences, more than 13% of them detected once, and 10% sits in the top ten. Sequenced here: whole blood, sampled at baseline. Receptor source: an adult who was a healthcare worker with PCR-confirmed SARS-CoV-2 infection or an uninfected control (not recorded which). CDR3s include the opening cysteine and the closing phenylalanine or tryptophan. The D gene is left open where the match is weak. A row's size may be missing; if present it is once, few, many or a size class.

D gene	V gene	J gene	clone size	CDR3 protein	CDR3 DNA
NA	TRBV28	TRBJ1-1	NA	CATQGDMNTEAFF	TGTGCCACACAAGGGGATATGAACACTGAAGCTTTCTTT
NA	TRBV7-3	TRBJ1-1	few	CASSSRHRAEAFF	TGTGCCAGCAGCTCTAGACATCGCGCTGAAGCTTTCTTT
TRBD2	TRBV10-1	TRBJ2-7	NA	CASSETSGPYEQYF	TGCGCCAGCAGTGAAACTAGCGGACCCTACGAGCAGTACTTC
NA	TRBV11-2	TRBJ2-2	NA	CASSLDPNGNTGELFF	TGTGCCAGCAGCTTAGATCCTAACGGAAACACCGGGGAGCTGTTTTTT
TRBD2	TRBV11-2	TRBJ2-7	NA	CASSLGLAAIYEQYF	TGTGCCAGCAGCTTGGGACTAGCGGCGATCTACGAGCAGTACTTC
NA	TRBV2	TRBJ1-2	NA	CASSAGVTGYTF	TGTGCCAGCAGTGCCGGGGTAACGGGCTACACCTTC
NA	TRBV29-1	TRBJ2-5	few	CSGGTVPQETQYF	TGCAGCGGAGGGACGGTCCCTCAAGAGACCCAGTACTTC
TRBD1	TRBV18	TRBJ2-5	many	CASDGQGAKTQYF	TGTGCCAGCGACGGACAGGGGGCGAAGACCCAGTACTTC
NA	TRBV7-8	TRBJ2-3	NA	CASSLAPYGTQYF	TGTGCCAGCAGCTTAGCCCCCTATGGCACGCAGTATTTT
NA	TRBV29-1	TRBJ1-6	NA	CSVVLGWGSPLHF	TGCAGCGTTGTACTAGGGTGGGGATCACCCCTCCACTTT
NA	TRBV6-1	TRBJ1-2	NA	CASSADGMDLNGYTF	TGTGCCAGCAGTGCAGACGGGATGGACCTGAATGGCTACACCTTC
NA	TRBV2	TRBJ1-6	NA	CASSEGTGGSPLHF	TGTGCCAGCAGCGAGGGAACCGGAGGTTCACCCCTCCACTTT
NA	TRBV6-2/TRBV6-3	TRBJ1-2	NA	CASSYSEGGDGYTF	TGTGCCAGCAGTTACTCGGAGGGGGGAGATGGCTACACCTTC
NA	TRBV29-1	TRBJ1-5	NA	CSVGGANQPQHF	TGCAGCGTTGGAGGGGCCAATCAGCCCCAGCATTTT
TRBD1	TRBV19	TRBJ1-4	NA	CATRDSRNEKLFF	TGTGCCACCAGGGACAGCCGTAATGAAAAACTGTTTTTT
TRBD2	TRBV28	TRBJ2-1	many	CASTTVGTSGYNEQFF	TGTGCCAGCACCACCGTCGGGACTAGCGGTTACAATGAGCAGTTCTTC
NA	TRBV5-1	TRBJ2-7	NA	CASSLADDEQYF	TGCGCCAGCAGCTTGGCAGATGACGAGCAGTACTTC
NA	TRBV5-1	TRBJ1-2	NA	CASSYSGDGYTF	TGCGCCAGCAGCTACAGCGGGGACGGCTACACCTTC
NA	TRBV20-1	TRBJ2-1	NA	CSARTISYNEQFF	TGCAGTGCTAGGACGATTTCCTACAATGAGCAGTTCTTC
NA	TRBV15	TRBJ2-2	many	CATSRDLYTGELFF	TGTGCCACCAGCAGAGATCTGTACACCGGGGAGCTGTTTTTT
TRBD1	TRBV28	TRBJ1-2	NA	CASSTGQGAFGGYTF	TGTGCCAGCAGTACAGGACAGGGGGCGTTTGGTGGCTACACCTTC
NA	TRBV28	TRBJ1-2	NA	CASSLGIRANYGYTF	TGTGCCAGCAGTCTCGGGATAAGAGCTAACTATGGCTACACCTTC
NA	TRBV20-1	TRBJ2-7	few	CSARGGQVPYEQYF	TGCAGTGCTAGAGGAGGCCAAGTCCCCTACGAGCAGTACTTC
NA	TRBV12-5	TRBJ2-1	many	CASGRAGTAPFF	TGTGCTAGTGGTCGTGCCGGGACGGCCCCCTTCTTC
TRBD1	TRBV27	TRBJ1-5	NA	CASSYKTPRDRGHQPQHF	TGTGCCAGCAGTTACAAGACACCCCGGGACAGGGGGCATCAGCCCCAGCATTTT
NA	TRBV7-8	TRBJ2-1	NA	CASSLAQGGNEQFF	TGTGCCAGCAGCTTAGCTCAGGGGGGCAATGAGCAGTTCTTC
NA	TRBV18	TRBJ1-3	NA	CASSDGTGGSGNTIYF	TGTGCCAGCTCGGACGGGACCGGGGGCTCTGGAAACACCATATATTTT
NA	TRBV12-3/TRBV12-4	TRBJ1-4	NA	CASSFREKLFF	TGTGCCAGCAGTTTCCGTGAAAAACTGTTTTTT
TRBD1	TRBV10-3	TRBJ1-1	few	CAITQRLTGGNTEAFF	TGTGCCATCACCCAGAGACTGACAGGGGGCAACACTGAAGCTTTCTTT
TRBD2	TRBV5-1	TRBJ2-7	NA	CASSQGLAAYYEQYF	TGCGCCAGCAGCCAGGGACTAGCGGCTTACTACGAGCAGTACTTC
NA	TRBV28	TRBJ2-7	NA	CASRSWAEEQYF	TGTGCCAGCAGATCCTGGGCGGAGGAGCAGTACTTC
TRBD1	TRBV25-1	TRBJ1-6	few	CASSTPDRGIKNSPLHF	TGTGCCAGCAGTACCCCGGACAGGGGAATCAAGAATTCACCCCTCCACTTT
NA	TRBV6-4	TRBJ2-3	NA	CASRSPGDTQYF	TGTGCCAGCCGCTCCCCCGGGGATACGCAGTATTTT
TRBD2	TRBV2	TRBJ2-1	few	CASSEGGGRANEQFF	TGTGCCAGCAGTGAAGGCGGCGGGAGGGCGAATGAGCAGTTCTTC
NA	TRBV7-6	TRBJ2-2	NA	CASRDIGNRETGELFF	TGTGCCAGCAGGGACATAGGGAATCGGGAGACTGGGGAGCTGTTTTTT
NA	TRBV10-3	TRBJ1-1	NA	CAISEDGRRERLIGGNTEAFF	TGTGCCATCAGTGAGGATGGTCGAAGGGAACGGCTAATTGGCGGGAACACTGAAGCTTTCTTT
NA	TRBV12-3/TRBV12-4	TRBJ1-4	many	CASSLRAGEKLFF	TGTGCCAGCAGTTTGAGGGCAGGGGAAAAACTGTTTTTT
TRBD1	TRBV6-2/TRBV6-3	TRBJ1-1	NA	CACLQGMNTEAFF	TGTGCCTGCCTACAGGGGATGAACACTGAAGCTTTCTTT
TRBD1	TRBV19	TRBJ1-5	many	CASSPIDRGLGQPQHF	TGTGCCAGTAGTCCAATAGACAGGGGGCTAGGACAGCCCCAGCATTTT
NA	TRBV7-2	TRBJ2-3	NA	CASSLQTGTGDTQYF	TGTGCCAGCAGCCTACAGACAGGCACCGGGGATACGCAGTATTTT
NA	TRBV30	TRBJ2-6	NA	CAWTALEQGGFTGANVLTF	TGTGCCTGGACCGCCCTTGAGCAGGGTGGATTCACTGGGGCCAACGTCCTGACTTTC
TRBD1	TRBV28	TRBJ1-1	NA	CASRPGTGVEAFF	TGTGCCAGCAGACCGGGGACAGGGGTTGAAGCTTTCTTT
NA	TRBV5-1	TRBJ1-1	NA	CASSLTGRDTEAFF	TGCGCCAGCAGCTTGACGGGAAGGGACACTGAAGCTTTCTTT
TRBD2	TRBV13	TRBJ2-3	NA	CASSSSGLAVSTDTQYF	TGTGCCAGCAGCTCCTCGGGACTAGCGGTTAGCACAGATACGCAGTATTTT
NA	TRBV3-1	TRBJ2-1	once	CASSQVGAATTRNEQFF	TGTGCCAGCAGCCAAGTCGGAGCGGCCACCACGAGGAATGAGCAGTTCTTC
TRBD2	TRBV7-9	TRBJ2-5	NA	CASSPPTSSLGETQYF	TGTGCCAGCAGCCCTCCGACTAGCTCACTTGGAGAGACCCAGTACTTC
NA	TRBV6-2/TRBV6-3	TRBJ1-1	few	CASRSLGILRVTEAFF	TGTGCCAGCAGATCCCTCGGGATCCTACGGGTTACTGAAGCTTTCTTT
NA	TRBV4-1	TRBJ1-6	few	CASSLQGGGTNSPLHF	TGCGCCAGCAGCCTACAAGGGGGGGGGACTAATTCACCCCTCCACTTT
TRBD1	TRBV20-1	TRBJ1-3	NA	CSARRGQGVNTIYF	TGCAGTGCGAGGAGGGGACAGGGGGTAAACACCATATATTTT
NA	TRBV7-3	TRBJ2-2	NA	CASSLNGGTDTGELFF	TGTGCCAGCAGCCTAAACGGAGGAACGGACACCGGGGAGCTGTTTTTT
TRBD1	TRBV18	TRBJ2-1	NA	CASSPSTGAYNEQFF	TGTGCCAGCTCACCGTCGACAGGGGCCTACAATGAGCAGTTCTTC
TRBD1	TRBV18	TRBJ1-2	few	CASSPDRDYGYTF	TGTGCCAGCTCACCTGACAGGGACTATGGCTACACCTTC
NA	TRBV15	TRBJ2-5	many	CATSRGQGQREGVSEETQYF	TGTGCCACCAGCAGAGGACAGGGACAGCGGGAAGGGGTATCGGAAGAGACCCAGTACTTC